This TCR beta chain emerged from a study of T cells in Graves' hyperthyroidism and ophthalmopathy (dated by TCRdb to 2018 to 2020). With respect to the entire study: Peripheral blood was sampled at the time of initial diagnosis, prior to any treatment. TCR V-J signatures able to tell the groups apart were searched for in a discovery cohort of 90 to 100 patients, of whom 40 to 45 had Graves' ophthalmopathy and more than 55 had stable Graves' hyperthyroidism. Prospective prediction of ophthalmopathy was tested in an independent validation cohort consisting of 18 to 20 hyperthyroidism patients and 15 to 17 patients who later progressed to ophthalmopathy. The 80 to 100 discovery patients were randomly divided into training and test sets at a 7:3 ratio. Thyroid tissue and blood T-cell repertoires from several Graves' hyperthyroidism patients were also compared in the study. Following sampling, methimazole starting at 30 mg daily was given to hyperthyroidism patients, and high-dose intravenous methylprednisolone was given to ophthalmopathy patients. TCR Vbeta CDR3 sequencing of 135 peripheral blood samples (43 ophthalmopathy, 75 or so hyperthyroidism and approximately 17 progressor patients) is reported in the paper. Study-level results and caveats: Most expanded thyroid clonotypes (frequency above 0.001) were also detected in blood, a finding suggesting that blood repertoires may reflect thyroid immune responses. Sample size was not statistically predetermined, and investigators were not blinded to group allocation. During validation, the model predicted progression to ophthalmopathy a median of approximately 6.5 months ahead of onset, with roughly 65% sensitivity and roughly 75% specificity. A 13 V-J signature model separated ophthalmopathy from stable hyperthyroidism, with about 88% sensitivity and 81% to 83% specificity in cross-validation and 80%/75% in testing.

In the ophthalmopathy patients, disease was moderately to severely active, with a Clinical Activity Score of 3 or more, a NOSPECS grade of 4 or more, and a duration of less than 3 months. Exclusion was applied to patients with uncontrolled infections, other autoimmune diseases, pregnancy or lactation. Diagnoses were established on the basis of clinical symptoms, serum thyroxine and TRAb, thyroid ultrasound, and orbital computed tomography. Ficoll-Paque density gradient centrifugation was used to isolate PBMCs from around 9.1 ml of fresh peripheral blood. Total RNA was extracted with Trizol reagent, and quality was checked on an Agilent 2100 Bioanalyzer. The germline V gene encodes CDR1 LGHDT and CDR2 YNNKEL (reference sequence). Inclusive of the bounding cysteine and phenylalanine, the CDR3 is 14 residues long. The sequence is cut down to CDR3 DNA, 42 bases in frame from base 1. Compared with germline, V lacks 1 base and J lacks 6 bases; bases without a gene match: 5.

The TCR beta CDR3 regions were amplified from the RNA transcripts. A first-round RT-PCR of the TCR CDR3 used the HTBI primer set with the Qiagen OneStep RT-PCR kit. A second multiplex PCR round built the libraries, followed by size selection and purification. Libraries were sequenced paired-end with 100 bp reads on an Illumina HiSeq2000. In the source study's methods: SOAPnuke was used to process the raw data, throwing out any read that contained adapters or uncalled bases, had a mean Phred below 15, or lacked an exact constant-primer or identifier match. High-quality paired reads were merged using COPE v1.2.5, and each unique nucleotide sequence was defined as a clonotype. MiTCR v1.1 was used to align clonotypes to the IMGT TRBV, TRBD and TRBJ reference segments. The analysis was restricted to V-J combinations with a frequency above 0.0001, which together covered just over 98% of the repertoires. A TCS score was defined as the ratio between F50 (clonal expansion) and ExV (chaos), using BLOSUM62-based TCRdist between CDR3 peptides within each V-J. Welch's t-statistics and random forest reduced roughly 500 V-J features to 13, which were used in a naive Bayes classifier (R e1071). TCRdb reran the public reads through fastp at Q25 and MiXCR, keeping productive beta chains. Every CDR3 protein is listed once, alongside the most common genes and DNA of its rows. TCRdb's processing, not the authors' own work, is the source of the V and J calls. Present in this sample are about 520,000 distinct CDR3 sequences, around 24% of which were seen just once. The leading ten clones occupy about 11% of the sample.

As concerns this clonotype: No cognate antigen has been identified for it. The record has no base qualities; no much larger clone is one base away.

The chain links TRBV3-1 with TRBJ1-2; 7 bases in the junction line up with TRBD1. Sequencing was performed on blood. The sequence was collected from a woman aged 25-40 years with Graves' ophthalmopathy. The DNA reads TGTGCCAGCAGCCAAGTTCTCACAGGGGATGGCTACACCTTC. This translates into CASSQVLTGDGYTF.